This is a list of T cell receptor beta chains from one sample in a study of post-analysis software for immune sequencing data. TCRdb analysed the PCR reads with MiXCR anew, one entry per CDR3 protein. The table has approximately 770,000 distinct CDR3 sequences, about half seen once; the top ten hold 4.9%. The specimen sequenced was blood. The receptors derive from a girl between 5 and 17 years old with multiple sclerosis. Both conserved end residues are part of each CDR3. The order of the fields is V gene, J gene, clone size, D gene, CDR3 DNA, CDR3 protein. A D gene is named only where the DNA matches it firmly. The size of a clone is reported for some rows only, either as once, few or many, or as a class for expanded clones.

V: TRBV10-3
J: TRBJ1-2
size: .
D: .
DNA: TGTGCCATCAGTGAGTACAGGCCCGGGTCTCGGTATGGCTACACCTTC
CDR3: CAISEYRPGSRYGYTF

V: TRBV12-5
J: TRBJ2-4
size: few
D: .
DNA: TGTGCTAGTGGTTTGCCCCGACAGCCCCCCTGGAGAAACATTCAGTACTTC
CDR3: CASGLPRQPPWRNIQYF

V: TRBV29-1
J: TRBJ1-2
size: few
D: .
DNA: TGCAGCGTTGAAGATAGGCAGTATCCTTATGGCTACACCTTC
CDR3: CSVEDRQYPYGYTF

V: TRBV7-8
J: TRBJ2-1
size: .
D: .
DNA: TGTGCCAGCACCAGCCTCCGGGTCCTAGGAGGGAATGAGCAGTTCTTC
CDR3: CASTSLRVLGGNEQFF

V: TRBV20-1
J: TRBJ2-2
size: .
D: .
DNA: TGCAGTGCTAGAATAGGGCGGAGGGAGAACACCGGGGAGCTGTTTTTT
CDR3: CSARIGRRENTGELFF

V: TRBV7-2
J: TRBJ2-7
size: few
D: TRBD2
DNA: TGTGCCAGCAGCGGAGGGATCAGCGAGCGGGAGGGATACGAGCAGTACTTC
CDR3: CASSGGISEREGYEQYF

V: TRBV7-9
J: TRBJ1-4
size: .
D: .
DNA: TGTGCTGCGCAATCGGGTAGAGAAAAACTGTTTTTT
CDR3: CAAQSGREKLFF

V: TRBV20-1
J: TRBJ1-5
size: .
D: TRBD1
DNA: TGCAGTGCTAGGACAGGGGTATGGGCCCAGCATTTT
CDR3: CSARTGVWAQHF

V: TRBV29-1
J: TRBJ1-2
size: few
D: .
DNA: TGCAGCGTTGAACGGGGCACGGACTATGGCTACACCTTC
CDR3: CSVERGTDYGYTF

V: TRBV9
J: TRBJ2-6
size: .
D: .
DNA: TGTGCCAGCGGTTCACTCTCTGGGGCCAACGTCCTGACTTTC
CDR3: CASGSLSGANVLTF

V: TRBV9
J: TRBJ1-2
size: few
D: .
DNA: TGTGCCAGCAGCCCCGCGGCAGGTCGGGCCTATGGCTACACCTTC
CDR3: CASSPAAGRAYGYTF

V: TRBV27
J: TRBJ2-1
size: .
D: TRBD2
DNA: TGTGCCAGCGGGAGGACTAGCTACAATGAGCAGTTCTTC
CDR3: CASGRTSYNEQFF

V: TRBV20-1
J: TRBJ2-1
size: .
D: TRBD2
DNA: TGCAGTGCTAGTCCTCCGGGACTAGGAACTTACAATGAGCAGTTCTTC
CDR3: CSASPPGLGTYNEQFF

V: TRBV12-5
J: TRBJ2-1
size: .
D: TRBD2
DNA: TGTGCTAGTGGCTTACGGGAGGGCAACAATGAGCAGTTCTTC
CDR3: CASGLREGNNEQFF

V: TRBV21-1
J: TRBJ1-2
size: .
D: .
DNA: TGTGCCAGCAGCCACGAGACCAGAAGCTATGGCTACACCTTC
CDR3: CASSHETRSYGYTF

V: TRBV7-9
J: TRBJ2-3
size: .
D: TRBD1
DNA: TGTGCCAGCAGCAACTGGACAGGGATAACAGATACGCAGTATTTT
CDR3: CASSNWTGITDTQYF